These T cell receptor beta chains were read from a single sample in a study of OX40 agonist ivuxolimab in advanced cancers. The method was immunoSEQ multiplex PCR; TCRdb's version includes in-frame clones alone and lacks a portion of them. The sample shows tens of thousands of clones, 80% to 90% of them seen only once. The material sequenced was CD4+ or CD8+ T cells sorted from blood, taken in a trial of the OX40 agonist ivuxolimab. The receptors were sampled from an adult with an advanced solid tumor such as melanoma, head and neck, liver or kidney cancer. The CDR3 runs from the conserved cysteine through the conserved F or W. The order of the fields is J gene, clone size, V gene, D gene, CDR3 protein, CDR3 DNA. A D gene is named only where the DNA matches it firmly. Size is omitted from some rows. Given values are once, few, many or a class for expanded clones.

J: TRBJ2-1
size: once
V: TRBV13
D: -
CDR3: CASKIFRSFYNEQFF
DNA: TGTGCCAGCAAGATTTTTAGATCCTTCTACAATGAGCAGTTCTTC

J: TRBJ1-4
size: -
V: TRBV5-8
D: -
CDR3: CASSLGGEKLFF
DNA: TGTGCCAGCAGCTTAGGGGGAGAAAAACTGTTTTTT

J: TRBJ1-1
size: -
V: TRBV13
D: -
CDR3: CASSLRGSGTEAFF
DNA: TGTGCCAGCAGCTTACGGGGATCTGGCACTGAAGCTTTCTTT

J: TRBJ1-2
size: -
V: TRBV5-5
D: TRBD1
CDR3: CASSPGQGDLFYGYTF
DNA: TGTGCCAGCAGCCCGGGACAGGGGGACCTATTCTATGGCTACACCTTC

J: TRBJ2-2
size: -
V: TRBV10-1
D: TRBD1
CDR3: CASRPGTANTGELFF
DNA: TGCGCCAGCAGACCCGGGACAGCGAACACCGGGGAGCTGTTTTTT

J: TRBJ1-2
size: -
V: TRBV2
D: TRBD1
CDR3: CASSFGQGNGIAPGYGYTF
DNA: TGTGCCAGCAGTTTCGGACAGGGGAATGGAATTGCCCCCGGCTATGGCTACACCTTC

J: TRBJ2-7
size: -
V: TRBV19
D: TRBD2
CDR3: CASSWTSETSYEQYF
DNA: TGTGCCAGTAGTTGGACTAGCGAGACCTCCTACGAGCAGTACTTC

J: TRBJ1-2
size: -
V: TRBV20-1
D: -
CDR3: CSASTAYGYTF
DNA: TGCAGTGCTAGTACTGCTTATGGCTACACCTTC

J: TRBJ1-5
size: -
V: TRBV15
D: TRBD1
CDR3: CATSRERQGVRQPQHF
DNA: TGTGCCACCAGCAGAGAACGGCAGGGGGTTCGTCAGCCCCAGCATTTT

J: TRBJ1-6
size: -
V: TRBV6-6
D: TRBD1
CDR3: CASRLNRGLGNSPLHF
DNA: TGTGCCAGCAGACTCAACAGGGGGCTGGGTAATTCACCCCTCCACTTT

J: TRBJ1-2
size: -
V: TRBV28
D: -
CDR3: CASSLIGYGYTF
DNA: TGTGCCAGCAGTCTCATCGGCTATGGCTACACCTTC

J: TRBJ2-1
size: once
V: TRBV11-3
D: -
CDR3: CASSLDSYNEQFF
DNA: TGTGCCAGCAGCTTGGACAGTTACAATGAGCAGTTCTTC

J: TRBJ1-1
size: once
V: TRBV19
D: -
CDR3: CASSSYRETEAFF
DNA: TGTGCCAGTAGCTCTTACAGGGAGACTGAAGCTTTCTTT

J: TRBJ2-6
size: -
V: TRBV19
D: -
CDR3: CASTFLWGGASSGANVLTF
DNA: TGTGCCAGTACCTTTTTGTGGGGGGGCGCGAGCTCTGGGGCCAACGTCCTGACTTTC

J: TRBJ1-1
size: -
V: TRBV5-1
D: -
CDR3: CASSRTVNTEAFF
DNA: TGCGCCAGCAGCCGAACAGTGAACACTGAAGCTTTCTTT

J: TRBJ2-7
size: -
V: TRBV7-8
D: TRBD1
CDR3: CASSLAGTGPHEQYF
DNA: TGTGCCAGCAGCTTAGCCGGGACAGGGCCCCACGAGCAGTACTTC